This T cell receptor (beta chain) was sequenced during a study of Ad26.COV2.S vaccination and SARS-CoV-2 variants. Study as a whole: Donor had been placed in the Ad26.COV2.S arm of the COV1001 trial. Each vaccinee took Ad26.COV2.S intramuscularly, once or twice 56 days apart. Regarding the study as a whole: Total T cell responses were possibly underestimated by TCR breadth and depth analyses. Vaccinees showed greater spike-specific TCR breadth than placebo recipients.

TCRdb keeps only in-frame clones here, not all; method: immunoSEQ multiplex PCR. Here the sample spans 510,000 or so clones, 87% being singletons. This clone occurred once. The antigen remains undetermined. Regarding treatment: around 19 received Ad26.COV2.S at low or high dose, single or two shots; about 5 received placebo; per-sample allocation not given. Sampling was done on day 63 after the first vaccine or placebo injection. The material was peripheral blood, obtained in a trial of Ad26.COV2.S vaccine versus placebo. The sequence was collected from a person aged 18-65 years who received the Ad26.COV2.S COVID-19 vaccine or a placebo.

The CDR3 region has the DNA TGTGCCAGCAGCGCCGCCGACAGTCCACCCCTCCACTTT. Translating it yields CASSAADSPPLHF. The rearrangement uses TRBV9 and TRBJ1-6, with TRBD1 as a possible D gene (5 bases). V dropped 3 bases and J dropped 11 bases, with 12 bases sitting between them. Germline assignment: CDR1 SGDLS and CDR2 YYNGEE. The CDR3 is 13 amino acids.